This passage covers 21 T cell receptor beta chains from one sample sequenced in a study of neurological immune-mediated disorders. One entry per CDR3 protein, called by TCRdb with MiXCR from the 5' RACE reads. Of about 82,000 distinct CDR3 sequences listed, just over 2.5% are singletons. The sequenced sample consisted of PBMCs. The receptors come from a woman in her twenties or thirties with multiple sclerosis.

There are many counts of this clonotype. The genes are TRBV24-1 and TRBJ2-1, with 7 bases matching TRBD1. The CDR3 length is 13 residues. The V segment lost 6 bases and the J segment 9 bases; nucleotides outside the gene matches: 7. Germline assignment: CDR1 KGHDR and CDR2 SFDVKD. CDR3 region: CATSPTGYTEQFF. CDR3 in DNA: TGTGCCACCAGTCCGACAGGGTATACTGAGCAGTTCTTC.

This clonotype was counted a few times. Given a much more abundant clone one base away, this may be a read error. The rearrangement links TRBV5-6 to TRBJ2-7; D uncertain. The CDR3 is made up of 13 amino acids. Trimming shortened V by 5 bases and J by 6 bases, and 15 bases separated the two germline ends. Germline assignment: CDR1 SGHDT and CDR2 YYEEEE. CDR3 loop: CASSHKGLFEQYV. DNA of the CDR3: TGTGCCAGCAGTCATAAGGGTCTTTTCGAGCAGTACGTC.

Ten or more counts support this clonotype. The chain has TRBV2 and TRBJ2-3, with D perhaps given as TRBD1 or TRBD2 (5 bases each). Germline V gives CDR1 SNHLY, CDR2 FYNNEI. Trimming removed 8 bases from V and 0 bases from J, with 15 bases in between. The CDR3 has 15 residues. The CDR3 DNA sequence: TGTGCCAGCCCCCACGGGGCCAGAAGCACAGATACGCAGTATTTT. It specifies CASPHGARSTDTQYF.

This clonotype was seen many times. The rearrangement joins TRBV30 to TRBJ1-2; D uncertain. Germline CDR1 GTSNPN, CDR2 SVGIG (reference sequence). The CDR3 totals 12 residues. V gave up 5 bases and J gave up 1 base, with 8 bases separating them. The CDR3 loop reads CAWGQNNYGYTF. The CDR3 bases are TGTGCCTGGGGGCAGAATAACTATGGCTACACCTTC.

Many counts were recorded for this clonotype. The rearrangement joins TRBV5-1 to TRBJ1-2, with D possibly matching TRBD1 (6 bases). CDR1 SGHRS and CDR2 YFSETQ come from the germline V gene. This CDR3 comprises 18 residues. V lost 2 bases to trimming and J lost 0 bases, with 20 bases between them. The CDR3 is CASSLYRDTATSNYGYTF. CDR3 nucleotide sequence: TGCGCCAGCAGCTTATATCGGGACACCGCGACATCTAACTATGGCTACACCTTC.

This clonotype was seen ten or more times. The gene calls are TRBV7-2 and TRBJ2-7; 10 bases are a match to TRBD1. This CDR3 comprises 17 residues. V lost 4 bases to trimming and J lost 5 bases; unmatched junction nucleotides: 14. The germline gives CDR1 SGHTA, CDR2 FQGNSA. The CDR3 loop is CASSSSAGTGEFDEQYF. The CDR3 coding sequence is TGTGCCAGCAGCTCGTCCGCCGGGACAGGGGAATTCGACGAGCAGTACTTC. The whole variable domain, filled in from reference TRBV7-2 and TRBJ2-7, reads GAGVSQSPSNKVTEKGKDVELRCDPISGHTALYWYRQSLGQGLEFLIYFQGNSAPDKSGLPSDRFSAERTGGSVSTLTIQRTQQEDSAVYLCASSSSAGTGEFDEQYFGPGTRLTVT.

Ten or more counts support this clonotype. The V gene is TRBV6-5, the J gene TRBJ2-5; D is perhaps TRBD2 (6 bases). The CDR3 runs 19 residues. Between the trimmed V and J ends, which lost 0 bases and 1 base, there was a span of 21 bases. CDR1 is MNHEY, CDR2 SVGAGI, per germline. The CDR3 loop is CASSYSSRSGVASQETQYF. CDR3 sequence (DNA): TGTGCCAGCAGTTACTCGAGCCGGTCGGGGGTCGCCTCCCAAGAGACCCAGTACTTC.

This clonotype was picked up many times. The chain has TRBV20-1 and TRBJ2-5, with a possible D match to TRBD2 (5 bases). This CDR3 contains 13 residues. The germline V and J ends were trimmed by 4 bases and 3 bases, with 12 bases remaining between them. Germline values: CDR1 DFQATT, CDR2 SNEGSKA (reference sequence). The CDR3 nucleotides are TGCAGTGCTACTCAAGGGAGAGAAGAGACCCAGTACTTC. It specifies CSATQGREETQYF.

This clonotype was detected many times. The chain has TRBV29-1 and TRBJ1-4; 7 bases match TRBD1. Per the germline V gene, CDR1 is SQVTM and CDR2 is ANQGSEA. The CDR3 length is 12 residues. V shed 6 bases and J 6 bases; nucleotides not matched to a gene: 4. CDR3 bases: TGCAGCGTCGGACAGGAATATGAAAAACTGTTTTTT. This codes for CSVGQEYEKLFF.

This clonotype was recorded many times. V and J are TRBV20-1 and TRBJ2-1; D remains unclear. Germline CDR1 DFQATT, CDR2 SNEGSKA (reference sequence). CDR3 length: 12 amino acids. With 0 bases removed from V and 8 bases from J, the gap between germline ends came to 8 bases. The CDR3: CSARDLGYEQFF. The CDR3 bases are TGCAGTGCTAGAGATCTAGGGTATGAGCAGTTCTTC.

There are many counts of this clonotype. This chain connects TRBV20-1 to TRBJ2-3; D might be TRBD1 or TRBD2, each matching 5 bases. CDR3 length: 13 amino acids. Per the germline V gene, CDR1 is DFQATT and CDR2 is SNEGSKA (reference sequence). V gave up 1 base and J gave up 2 bases, with 7 bases separating them. CDR3 nucleotides: TGCAGTGCTAGAGCGGGGACCACAGATACGCAGTATTTT. This sequence encodes CSARAGTTDTQYF.

This clonotype was recorded many times. The chain uses TRBV12-3 or TRBV12-4 and TRBJ1-3; possibly TRBD1 for D (5 bases). V lost 5 bases to trimming and J lost 2 bases, with 19 bases between them. This CDR3 is built from 17 residues. CDR3 bases: TGTGCCAGCAGTCCATCCTATGCAGGGTCCCCTGGAAACACCATATATTTT. It translates to CASSPSYAGSPGNTIYF.

This clonotype was observed at least ten times. The V and J genes are TRBV12-3 or TRBV12-4 and TRBJ1-2, with a tentative D call TRBD1 (5 bases). The ends were cut back, 4 bases at V and 8 bases at J, with 17 bases in the middle. This CDR3 has 14 amino acids. The DNA for the CDR3 is TGTGCCAGCAGTTGGGACGGAGATCGATTCGGCTACACCTTC. This translates into CASSWDGDRFGYTF.

This clonotype has a handful of counts. This may be a read error: a much more frequent sequence differs by one nucleotide. For the CDR3, the DNA is TGTGCCAGCAGTTCCTCCGGGACTAGGGGTAAGCAGTATTTT. Amino acid sequence: CASSSSGTRGKQYF. This sequence joins TRBV27 and TRBJ2-3, with TRBD2 matching 8 bases. The V segment lost 4 bases and the J segment 11 bases; nucleotides outside the gene matches: 11. CDR1 MNHEY and CDR2 SMNVEV come from the germline V gene (reference sequence). The CDR3 spans 14 residues.

This clonotype has a count of ten or more. This rearrangement joins TRBV11-3 to TRBJ2-1; D perhaps matches TRBD2 (5 bases). In germline, CDR1 is SGHNT, CDR2 YENEEA. The V end was cut by 5 bases, the J end by 2 bases, with 13 bases between. The CDR3 is 15 amino acids. This chain's CDR3 is CASSPDYAPYNEQFF. Written as DNA, the CDR3 is TGTGCCAGCAGCCCAGACTACGCCCCCTACAATGAGCAGTTCTTC.

This clonotype has a count of ten or more. J is TRBJ2-7 and V is TRBV29-1, with a possible D match to TRBD2 (6 bases). V lost 6 bases to trimming and J lost 0 bases, with 15 bases between them. Germline loops: CDR1 SQVTM, CDR2 ANQGSEA. This CDR3 is built from 14 residues. CDR3 residues: CSVPRGTSSYEQYF. CDR3 coding DNA: TGCAGCGTGCCCCGGGGGACCAGCTCCTACGAGCAGTACTTC.

With regard to this clonotype: Just one base apart from a much larger clone, this may be a read error. This chain uses TRBV9 with TRBJ1-6; 9 bases line up with TRBD1. The CDR3 spans 14 residues. Germline values: CDR1 SGDLS, CDR2 YYNGEE. This CDR3 is CASSYGTGTSHLHF. The CDR3 DNA sequence: TGTGCCAGCAGCTACGGGACAGGGACGTCACACCTCCACTTT. The full variable domain, in which reference TRBV9 and TRBJ1-6 provide the parts outside the CDR3, is DSGVTQTPKHLITATGQRVTLRCSPRSGDLSVYWYQQSLDQGLQFLIQYYNGEERAKGNILERFSAQQFPDLHSELNLSSLELGDSALYFCASSYGTGTSHLHFGNGTRLTVT.

This clonotype was counted ten times or more. The chain uses TRBV15 and TRBJ1-3, with D unresolved. Looked up from germline, CDR1 is LNHNV and CDR2 is YYDKDF (reference sequence). The CDR3 covers 15 residues. The V and J ends lost 0 bases and 5 bases respectively, with 11 bases between them. For the CDR3, the DNA is TGTGCCACCAGCAGAGATCGCGGGAGGCGAAACACCATATATTTT. Translating gives CATSRDRGRRNTIYF. Drawing the rest from reference TRBV15 and TRBJ1-3, the complete variable domain is DAMVIQNPRYQVTQFGKPVTLSCSQTLNHNVMYWYQQKSSQAPKLLFHYYDKDFNNEADTPDNFQSRRPNTSFCFLDIRSPGLGDTAMYLCATSRDRGRRNTIYFGEGSWLTVV.

This clonotype has ten or more counts. The chain joins TRBV7-2 to TRBJ2-5, with 12 bases that match TRBD2. The germline V gene has CDR1 SGHTA and CDR2 FQGNSA. J lost 6 bases, V lost 7 bases, and 18 bases had no gene match. The CDR3 runs 18 residues. The CDR3 is CASIYFHFLTSGSKTQYF. DNA of the CDR3: TGTGCCAGCATTTACTTCCACTTCTTGACTAGCGGGAGCAAGACCCAGTACTTC. Full variable domain (rest looked up from reference TRBV7-2 and TRBJ2-5): GAGVSQSPSNKVTEKGKDVELRCDPISGHTALYWYRQSLGQGLEFLIYFQGNSAPDKSGLPSDRFSAERTGGSVSTLTIQRTQQEDSAVYLCASIYFHFLTSGSKTQYFGPGTRLLVL.

At least ten counts were recorded for this clonotype. The chain recombines TRBV11-3 with TRBJ1-1; D unclear. Trimming took 5 bases from V and 0 from J, leaving 16 bases between them. Germline loops: CDR1 SGHNT, CDR2 YENEEA. The CDR3 is 16 residues long. For the CDR3, the DNA is TGTGCCAGCAGCCGCCTCGGAGGGAGGTTGAACACTGAAGCTTTCTTT. It encodes CASSRLGGRLNTEAFF.

This clonotype was counted ten times or more. This chain joins TRBV6-2 or TRBV6-3 and TRBJ2-7; 11 nucleotides align to TRBD1. The ends lost 5 bases at V and 7 bases at J; junction bases unmatched: 13. CDR1 is MNHEY and CDR2 is SVGEGT in the germline V gene. The CDR3 is 16 amino acids. CDR3 amino acids: CASSKNRDRGALEQYF. CDR3 DNA sequence: TGTGCCAGCAGTAAAAACCGGGACAGGGGGGCGCTGGAGCAGTACTTC.